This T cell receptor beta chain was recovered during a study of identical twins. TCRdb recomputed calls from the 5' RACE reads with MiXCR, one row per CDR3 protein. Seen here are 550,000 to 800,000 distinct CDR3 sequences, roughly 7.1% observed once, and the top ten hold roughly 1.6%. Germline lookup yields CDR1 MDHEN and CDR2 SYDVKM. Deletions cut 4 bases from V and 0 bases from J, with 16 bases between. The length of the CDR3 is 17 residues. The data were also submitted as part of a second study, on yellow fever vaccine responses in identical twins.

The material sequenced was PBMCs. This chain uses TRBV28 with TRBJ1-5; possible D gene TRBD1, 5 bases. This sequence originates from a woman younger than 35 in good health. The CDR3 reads CASSSLIRGYSNQPQHF. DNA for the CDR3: TGTGCCAGCAGTTCCTTAATTAGGGGTTATAGCAATCAGCCCCAGCATTTT.